This entry concerns a single TCR beta chain. The antigen is undetermined. Before vaccination, two weeks after the third vaccination, and at progression, PBMC were collected. The sample is drawn from a study of glioma-infiltrating T cells after dendritic cell vaccination. Study at large: Patients received autologous tumor lysate-pulsed dendritic cell vaccination between about 2002 and 2012.

The junction had 12 bases not matched to a gene; V was cut back by 10 bases and J by 6 bases. The germline CDR1 and CDR2 sequences are MNHNS and SASEGT. The length of the CDR3 is 14 residues. Study-level points and caveats: Patients with more pretreatment TILs had longer time to progression and survival. Higher TCR clonality did not directly relate to longer survival.

Assay: immunoSEQ multiplex PCR; the TCRdb copy retains only in-frame clones and omits some. This table holds approximately 67,000 clones, about 76% found once. This sequence originates from a human donor with glioblastoma. This chain joins TRBV6-1 and TRBJ1-5, with TRBD1 matching 7 bases. The material sequenced was blood, taken before dendritic cell vaccination. CDR3: CATLPTGSSQPQHF. The CDR3 region has the DNA TGTGCCACCCTACCGACAGGGTCAAGTCAGCCCCAGCATTTT.